This passage covers 9 T cell receptor beta chains from one sample sequenced in a study of blood T cells in healthy people across ages. Primed by a sample-barcoded 5' primer and a J-beta primer mix, a second PCR proceeded for about 7 to 11 cycles. TCRdb processed the 5' RACE reads anew with MiXCR; each CDR3 protein has one entry. The sample lists 1.5 million to 2 million distinct CDR3 sequences, about 50% seen once, with roughly 2% in the top ten. Sequenced sample: blood. These receptors were taken from a woman aged 40 to 50 in good health.

The chain links TRBV9 to TRBJ2-5, with 10 bases that match TRBD2. Trimming at V came to 0 bases and at J to 3 bases, leaving 8 bases not matched to a gene. Germline V gene sequence: CDR1 SGDLS, CDR2 YYNGEE. The CDR3 has 17 residues. CDR3 nucleotide sequence: TGTGCCAGCAGCGTAGATCCTAGCGGGGGCTTTAAAGAGACCCAGTACTTC. Amino acids: CASSVDPSGGFKETQYF.

The chain uses TRBV7-9 and TRBJ1-4; unclear D gene. CDR3 size: 15 residues. Germline CDR1 is SEHNR and CDR2 is FQNEAQ (reference sequence). The V end was cut by 3 bases, the J end by 8 bases, with 16 bases between. DNA for the CDR3: TGTGCCAGCAGCTTTAGGTGGCCTGAGGACGAAAAACTGTTTTTT. It translates to CASSFRWPEDEKLFF.

About this clonotype itself: A junction boundary mismatches the germline segment, possibly from a read error. The CDR3, as DNA: TGCAGCGTCCTCACACAGGGCGGGTTTGGCAATAAGCAGTTCTTC. It codes for CSVLTQGGFGNKQFF. The chain joins TRBV29-1 to TRBJ2-1, with TRBD1 as a possible D gene (6 bases). The CDR3 loop spans 15 amino acids. Germline V gene sequence: CDR1 SQVTM, CDR2 ANQGSEA.

With regard to this clonotype: The junction departs from the called germline gene at one end, perhaps through a read error. This chain links TRBV7-3 with TRBJ2-3; 10 bases are shared with TRBD1. CDR1 is SGHTA and CDR2 is FQGTGA in the germline V gene. The CDR3 has 15 residues. CDR3 nucleotides: TGTGCCAGCAGCCAGGGACAGGGGTTTGCAGAGACGCAGTATTTT. Its translation is CASSQGQGFAETQYF.

The chain combines TRBV7-2 with TRBJ2-1; D is perhaps TRBD2 (5 bases). This CDR3 comprises 14 residues. V lost 3 bases, J lost 3 bases, and 9 bases lay in between. Germline CDR1 and CDR2: SGHTA and FQGNSA. This CDR3 reads CASSFNGIYNEQFF. CDR3 nucleotide sequence: TGTGCCAGCAGCTTTAACGGGATCTACAATGAGCAGTTCTTC.

The rearrangement links TRBV7-9 to TRBJ2-7; D possibly corresponds to TRBD2 (6 bases). The better agreement between TRBJ2-5 and the DNA end casts doubt on the J call. Germline V gene data show CDR1 as SEHNR and CDR2 as FQNEAQ (reference sequence). The CDR3 loop spans 16 amino acids. The CDR3 sequence: CASSRDPGQGSGTQYF. In nucleotides, the CDR3 is TGTGCCAGCAGTCGAGACCCGGGGCAGGGTAGCGGGACCCAGTACTTC.

The rearrangement uses TRBV7-8 and TRBJ2-4, with D possibly matching TRBD2 (5 bases). The DNA end is more similar to TRBJ2-5, so the J call may be wrong. This CDR3 spans 13 amino acids. Germline CDR1 SGHVS, CDR2 FQNEAQ. The CDR3 is CASNTRGRETQYF. CDR3 sequence (DNA): TGTGCCAGCAATACCCGGGGAAGAGAGACCCAGTACTTC.

This clonotype was detected a few times. This rearrangement joins TRBV29-1 to TRBJ2-5; D remains ambiguous. In germline, CDR1 is SQVTM, CDR2 ANQGSEA. This CDR3 has 12 residues. V lost 3 bases and J 11 bases, leaving 16 bases between the germline ends. CDR3 nucleotides: TGCAGCGTTGAGTCGGAGAGAGAGGTGCAGTACTTC. It is translated as CSVESEREVQYF. Complete variable domain (other parts from reference TRBV29-1 and TRBJ2-5): SAVISQKPSRDICQRGTSLTIQCQVDSQVTMMFWYRQQPGQSLTLIATANQGSEATYESGFVIDKFPISRPNLTFSTLTVSNMSPEDSSIYLCSVESEREVQYFGPGTRLLVL.

The rearrangement uses TRBV29-1 and TRBJ2-3; 7 bases agree with TRBD2. The CDR3 loop spans 15 amino acids. The V gene's germline CDR1 is SQVTM and CDR2 ANQGSEA. After removal of 6 bases from V and 2 bases from J, the junction contained 11 bases not matched to a gene. The CDR3 sequence is CSVSGGGTYTDTQYF. The CDR3 bases are TGCAGCGTGTCTGGGGGGGGGACTTACACAGATACGCAGTATTTT.